The T cell receptor beta chain under discussion was sequenced for a study of cytomegalovirus exposure and HLA in healthy donors. Study results and caveats: Reportedly, cytomegalovirus status was diagnosed with high sensitivity and specificity. Equally common other TCR beta chains were less clonally expanded than HLA-associated ones, a later analysis found.

The PCR was carried out with 60 Vbeta primers and 13 Jbeta primers. Libraries were prepared by immunoSEQ multiplex PCR; TCRdb keeps only in-frame clonotypes and omits some of them. This sample has 85,000 to 120,000 clones, with about 70% found just once. This clone was seen only a few times. The antigen is undetermined. The receptor was isolated from a boy aged 5-17 years in good health and CMV-seronegative. The specimen was PBMCs.

The CDR3, as DNA: TGTGCCAGCAGTGTAGTTCCCGGGGAGCTGTTTTTT. Translated: CASSVVPGELFF. The rearrangement links TRBV6-1 to TRBJ2-2; no clear D. The germline V and J ends were trimmed by 4 bases and 6 bases, with 6 bases remaining between them. From germline, CDR1 is MNHNS and CDR2 SASEGT. The CDR3 has 12 residues.